The rows below give T cell receptor beta chains drawn from one sample of a study of T cell repertoires in cytomegalovirus infection. Via MiXCR, TCRdb re-called the reads, giving one row per CDR3 protein. Here the sample spans some 500,000 distinct CDR3 sequences, just under 40% being singletons. For these receptors, no antigen is known. Sequencing used cultured PBMCs, obtained from culture after CMV antigen stimulation. The source is a human donor in good health (CMV status not recorded). Some clones in this sample may be carry-over from other donors' samples. CDR3s leave out the opening cysteine and the closing phenylalanine or tryptophan. D genes are given only for firm matches.

v_gene	d_gene	j_gene	CDR3aa
TRBV20-1	TRBD1	TRBJ1-6	SAHYGTGASPLH
TRBV7-6	.	TRBJ2-5	ASTSGETQY
TRBV12-3/TRBV12-4	.	TRBJ1-6	ASSFVGGDSPLH
TRBV7-6	.	TRBJ2-7	ASSPGGERAYEQY
TRBV2	.	TRBJ2-7	ASMGGAYEQY
TRBV24-1	.	TRBJ2-3	ATSDLQGDTQY
TRBV7-2	.	TRBJ1-2	ASSLPGHYGYT
TRBV7-2	.	TRBJ1-1	ASSLAEMNTEAF
TRBV7-8	TRBD1	TRBJ2-5	ASSRRSGQGAETQY
TRBV5-6	.	TRBJ1-2	ASSLVRGGNGYT
TRBV11-2	.	TRBJ2-5	ASSLSAAQY